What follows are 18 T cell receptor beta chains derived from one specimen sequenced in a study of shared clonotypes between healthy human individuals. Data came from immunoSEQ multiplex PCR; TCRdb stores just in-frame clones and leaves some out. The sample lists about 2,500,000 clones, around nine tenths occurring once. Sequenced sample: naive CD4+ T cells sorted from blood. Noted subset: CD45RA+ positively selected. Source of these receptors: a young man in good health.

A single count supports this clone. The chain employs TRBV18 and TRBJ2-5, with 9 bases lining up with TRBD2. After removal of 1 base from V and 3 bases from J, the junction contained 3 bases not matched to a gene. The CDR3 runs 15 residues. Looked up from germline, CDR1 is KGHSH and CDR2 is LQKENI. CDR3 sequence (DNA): TGTGCCAGCTCACCACTGATAGCGGGGGAAGAGACCCAGTACTTC. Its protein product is CASSPLIAGEETQYF.

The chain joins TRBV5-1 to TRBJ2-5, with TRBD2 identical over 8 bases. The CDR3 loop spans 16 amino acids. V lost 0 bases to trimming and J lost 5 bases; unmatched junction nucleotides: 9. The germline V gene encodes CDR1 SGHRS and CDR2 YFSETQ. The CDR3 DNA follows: TGCGCCAGCAGCTTGGGTGGGACTAGTCGTTTGGAGACCCAGTACTTC. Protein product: CASSLGGTSRLETQYF.

Here the CDR3 reads CASSRQGDNEKLFF. CDR3 sequence (DNA): TGTGCCAGCAGCCGACAGGGGGATAATGAAAAACTGTTTTTT. The V gene is TRBV6-6, the J gene TRBJ1-4; 9 nucleotides align to TRBD1. Germline V lookup: CDR1 MNHNY, CDR2 SVGAGI (reference sequence). This CDR3 has 14 residues. V lost 6 bases to trimming and J lost 4 bases; unmatched junction nucleotides: 3.

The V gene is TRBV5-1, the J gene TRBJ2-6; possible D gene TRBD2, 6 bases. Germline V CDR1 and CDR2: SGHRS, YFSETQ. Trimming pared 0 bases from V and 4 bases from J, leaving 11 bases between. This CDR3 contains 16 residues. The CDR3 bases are TGCGCCAGCAGCTTGGGACAACGGGAGGGGGCCAACGTCCTGACTTTC. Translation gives CASSLGQREGANVLTF.

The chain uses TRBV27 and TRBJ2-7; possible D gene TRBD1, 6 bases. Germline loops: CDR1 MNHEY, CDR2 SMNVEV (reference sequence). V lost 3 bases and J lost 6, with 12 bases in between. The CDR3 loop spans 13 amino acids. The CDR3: CASSLSGHPEQYF. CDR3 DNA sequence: TGTGCCAGCAGTTTGTCGGGACACCCCGAGCAGTACTTC.

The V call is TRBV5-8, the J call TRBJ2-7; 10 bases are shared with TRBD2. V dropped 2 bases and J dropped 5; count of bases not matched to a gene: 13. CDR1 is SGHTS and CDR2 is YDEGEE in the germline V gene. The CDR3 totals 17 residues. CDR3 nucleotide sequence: TGTGCCAGCAGCTTTATTCTCAACCTAGCGGGAGCCCACGAGCAGTACTTC. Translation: CASSFILNLAGAHEQYF.

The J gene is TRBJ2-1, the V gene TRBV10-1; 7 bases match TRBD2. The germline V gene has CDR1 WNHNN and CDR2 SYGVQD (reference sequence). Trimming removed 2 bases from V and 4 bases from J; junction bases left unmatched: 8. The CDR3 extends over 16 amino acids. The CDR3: CASSERAGEGYNEQFF. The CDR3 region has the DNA TGCGCCAGCAGTGAGCGGGCGGGGGAGGGTTACAATGAGCAGTTCTTC.

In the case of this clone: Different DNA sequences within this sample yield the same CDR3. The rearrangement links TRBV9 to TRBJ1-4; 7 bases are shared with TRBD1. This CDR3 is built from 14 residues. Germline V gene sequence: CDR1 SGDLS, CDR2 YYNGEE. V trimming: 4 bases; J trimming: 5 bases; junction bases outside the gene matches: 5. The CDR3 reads CASSLDRANEKLFF. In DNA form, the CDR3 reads TGTGCCAGCAGCCTAGACAGGGCAAATGAAAAACTGTTTTTT.

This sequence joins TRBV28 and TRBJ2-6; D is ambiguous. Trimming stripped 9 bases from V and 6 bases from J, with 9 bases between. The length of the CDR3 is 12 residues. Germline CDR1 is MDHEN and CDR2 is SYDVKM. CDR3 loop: CASALKANVLTF. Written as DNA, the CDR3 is TGTGCCAGTGCCCTGAAGGCCAACGTCCTGACTTTC.

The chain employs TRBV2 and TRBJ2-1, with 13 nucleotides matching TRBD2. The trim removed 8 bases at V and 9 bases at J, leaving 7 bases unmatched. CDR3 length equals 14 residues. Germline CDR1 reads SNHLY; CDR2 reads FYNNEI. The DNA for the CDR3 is TGTGCCAGCTTAGGACTAGCGGGAGTAGGTGAGCAGTTCTTC. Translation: CASLGLAGVGEQFF.

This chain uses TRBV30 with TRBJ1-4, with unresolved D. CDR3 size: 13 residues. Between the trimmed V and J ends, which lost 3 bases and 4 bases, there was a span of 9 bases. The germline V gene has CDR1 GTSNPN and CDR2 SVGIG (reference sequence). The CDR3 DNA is TGTGCCTGGAGGGCAGAAATTAATGAAAAACTGTTTTTT. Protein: CAWRAEINEKLFF. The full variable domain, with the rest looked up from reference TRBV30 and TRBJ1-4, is SQTIHQWPATLVQPVGSPLSLECTVEGTSNPNLYWYRQAAGRGLQLLFYSVGIGQISSEVPQNLSASRPQDRQFILSSKKLLLSDSGFYLCAWRAEINEKLFFGSGTQLSVL.

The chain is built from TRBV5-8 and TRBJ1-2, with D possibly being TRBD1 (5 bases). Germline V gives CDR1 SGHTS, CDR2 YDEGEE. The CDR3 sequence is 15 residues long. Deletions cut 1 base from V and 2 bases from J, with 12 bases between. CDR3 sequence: CASSLWGRGNYGYTF. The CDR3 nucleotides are TGTGCCAGCAGCTTGTGGGGAAGGGGCAACTATGGCTACACCTTC.

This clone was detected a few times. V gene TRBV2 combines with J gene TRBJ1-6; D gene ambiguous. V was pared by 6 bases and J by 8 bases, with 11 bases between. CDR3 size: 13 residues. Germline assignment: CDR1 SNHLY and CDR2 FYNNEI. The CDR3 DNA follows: TGTGCCAGCAGGTCTGGCGGGGATTCACCCCTCCACTTT. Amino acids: CASRSGGDSPLHF.

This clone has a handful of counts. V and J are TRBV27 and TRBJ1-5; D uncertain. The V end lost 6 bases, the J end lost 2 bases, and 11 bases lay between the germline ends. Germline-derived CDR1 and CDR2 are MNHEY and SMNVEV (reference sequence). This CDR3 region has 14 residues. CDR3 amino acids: CASSYTGGNQPQHF. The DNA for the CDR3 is TGTGCCAGCAGCTATACCGGGGGCAATCAGCCCCAGCATTTT.

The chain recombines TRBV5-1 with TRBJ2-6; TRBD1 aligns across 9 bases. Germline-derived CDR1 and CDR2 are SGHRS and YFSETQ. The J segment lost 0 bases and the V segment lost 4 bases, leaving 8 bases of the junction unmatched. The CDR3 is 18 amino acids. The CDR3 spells CASSPQTGGISGANVLTF. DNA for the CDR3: TGCGCCAGCAGCCCTCAGACAGGGGGAATCTCTGGGGCCAACGTCCTGACTTTC.

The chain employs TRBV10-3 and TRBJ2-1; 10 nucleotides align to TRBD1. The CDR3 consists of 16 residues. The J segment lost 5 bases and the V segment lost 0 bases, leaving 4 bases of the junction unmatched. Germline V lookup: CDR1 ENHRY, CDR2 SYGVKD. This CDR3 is CAISESVGTGDNEQFF. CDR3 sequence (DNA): TGTGCCATCAGTGAGTCCGTTGGGACAGGGGACAATGAGCAGTTCTTC.

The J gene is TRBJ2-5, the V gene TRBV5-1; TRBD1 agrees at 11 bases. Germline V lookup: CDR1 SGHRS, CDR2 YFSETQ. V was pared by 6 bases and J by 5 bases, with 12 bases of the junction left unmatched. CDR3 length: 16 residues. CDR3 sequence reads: CASTHAGTGGRETQYF. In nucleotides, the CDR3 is TGCGCCAGCACACACGCCGGGACAGGGGGTCGGGAGACCCAGTACTTC.

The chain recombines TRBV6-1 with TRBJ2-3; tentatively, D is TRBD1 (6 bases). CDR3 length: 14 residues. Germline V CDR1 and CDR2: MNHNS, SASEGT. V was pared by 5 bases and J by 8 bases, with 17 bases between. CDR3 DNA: TGTGCCAGCAGTTCCGGGACACCTGGGGGTACGCAGTATTTT. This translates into CASSSGTPGGTQYF.